A single sample is the source of the 15 T cell receptor beta chains below, sequenced in a study of CD8 T cells in Susac syndrome. Reverse transcription of roughly 0.45 to 1 ug RNA used random hexamers. One entry per CDR3 protein, called by TCRdb with MiXCR from the immunoSEQ multiplex PCR reads. The sample lists roughly 190,000 distinct CDR3 sequences; approximately 96% were seen once. Sequencing input: CD4+ T cells from PBMCs. The receptors shown here come from a human donor with Susac syndrome.

The chain has TRBV5-1 and TRBJ1-1; TRBD1 matches at 7 bases. The CDR3 runs 16 residues. V trimming: 6 bases; J trimming: 0 bases; junction bases outside the gene matches: 11. Germline CDR1 SGHRS, CDR2 YFSETQ. The CDR3 DNA is TGCGCCAGCAATGACAGGGTGGGTTCCATGAACACTGAAGCTTTCTTT. Its protein is CASNDRVGSMNTEAFF.

This clonotype was detected only a few times. The V and J genes are TRBV12-3 or TRBV12-4 and TRBJ1-5; D remains ambiguous. This CDR3 spans 14 amino acids. V was cut by 3 bases and J by 0 bases, with 6 bases left in between. CDR3 residues: CASSLGSSNQPQHF. The CDR3 nucleotides are TGTGCCAGCAGTTTGGGCAGTAGCAATCAGCCCCAGCATTTT.

This chain joins TRBV15 and TRBJ1-2; maybe TRBD1 (5 bases). Germline lookup yields CDR1 LNHNV and CDR2 YYDKDF (reference sequence). The CDR3 spans 15 residues. V lost 6 bases, J lost 3 bases, and 17 bases lay in between. CDR3 DNA sequence: TGTGCCACCAGTGACCAGGGAGGGGAGGACTATGGCTACACCTTC. As protein: CATSDQGGEDYGYTF.

The chain combines TRBV28 with TRBJ1-2; D is unclear. Germline V gene sequence: CDR1 MDHEN, CDR2 SYDVKM. The CDR3 length is 14 residues. Between the trimmed V and J ends, which lost 2 bases and 5 bases, there was a span of 12 bases. The CDR3 DNA sequence: TGTGCCAGCAGTTTAAGTCGGGCAGAGTATGGCTACACCTTC. Amino acid sequence: CASSLSRAEYGYTF.

The V and J genes are TRBV20-1 and TRBJ2-2; 9 bases are shared with TRBD2. The CDR3 has 16 residues. The germline gives CDR1 DFQATT, CDR2 SNEGSKA (reference sequence). Losses at the gene ends were 0 bases for V and 4 bases for J; bases not matched to a gene: 6. DNA of the CDR3: TGCAGTGCTAGAGACGCGGGGGGGCCTAGCACCGGGGAGCTGTTTTTT. As protein: CSARDAGGPSTGELFF.

V is TRBV29-1 and J is TRBJ1-6; D unresolved. Germline V gives CDR1 SQVTM, CDR2 ANQGSEA. Trimming stripped 4 bases from V and 9 bases from J, with 13 bases between. This CDR3 is built from 13 residues. The CDR3 DNA sequence: TGCAGCGTTGCCCTGCAGGCGGGTTCACCCCTCCACTTT. Its translation is CSVALQAGSPLHF.

The V gene is TRBV12-3 or TRBV12-4, the J gene TRBJ2-3; D tentatively fits TRBD1 or TRBD2 (5 bases each). V gave up 5 bases and J gave up 7 bases, with 10 bases separating them. The CDR3 loop spans 12 amino acids. This CDR3 reads CASSRGENTQYF. DNA of the CDR3: TGTGCCAGCAGTAGAGGGGAAAATACGCAGTATTTT.

The chain has TRBV3-1 and TRBJ1-3; D possibly corresponds to TRBD1 (5 bases). V was shortened by 2 bases and J by 0 bases, with 11 bases between the two germline ends. The CDR3 loop spans 16 amino acids. Germline V CDR1 and CDR2: LGHDT, YNNKEL (reference sequence). The chain's CDR3 is CASSQRTTGSGNTIYF. The CDR3 coding sequence is TGTGCCAGCAGCCAAAGGACCACAGGCTCTGGAAACACCATATATTTT.

CDR3 loop: CASRRDRDQGELFF. CDR3 in DNA: TGTGCCAGCAGGAGGGACAGGGACCAAGGGGAGCTGTTTTTT. The chain joins TRBV6-1 to TRBJ2-2, with 9 bases aligning to TRBD1. The V gene end was trimmed by 6 bases and the J gene end by 8 bases; junction bases not matched to a gene: 7. The length of the CDR3 is 14 residues. Germline values: CDR1 MNHNS, CDR2 SASEGT.

J is TRBJ1-5 and V is TRBV12-3 or TRBV12-4, with 7 bases aligning to TRBD1. V was clipped by 5 bases and J by 2 bases; unmatched bases: 6. CDR3 length: 15 amino acids. The CDR3 spells CASSVRQGRNQPQHF. The CDR3 coding sequence is TGTGCCAGCAGTGTCCGACAGGGACGCAATCAGCCCCAGCATTTT.

This clonotype has just one count. The chain employs TRBV9 and TRBJ2-5; D not certain. The length of the CDR3 is 15 residues. Looked up from germline, CDR1 is SGDLS and CDR2 is YYNGEE. Trimming removed 2 bases from V and 1 base from J, with 12 bases in between. CDR3 region: CASSVGRPTQETQYF. The CDR3, as DNA: TGTGCCAGCAGCGTTGGAAGACCGACCCAAGAGACCCAGTACTTC.

The chain carries TRBV12-5 and TRBJ1-3; D not resolved. This CDR3 is built from 16 residues. V dropped 2 bases and J dropped 2 bases, with 13 bases sitting between them. Per germline, CDR1 LGHNT and CDR2 FRNRAP. CDR3 coding DNA: TGTGCTAGTGGTTTGACCTTCAACCTAACTGGAAACACCATATATTTT. This translates into CASGLTFNLTGNTIYF. Using reference TRBV12-5 and TRBJ1-3 for the parts outside the CDR3, the full variable domain is DARVTQTPRHKVTEMGQEVTMRCQPILGHNTVFWYRQTMMQGLELLAYFRNRAPLDDSGMPKDRFSAEMPDATLATLKIQPSEPRDSAVYFCASGLTFNLTGNTIYFGEGSWLTVV.

The rearrangement uses TRBV5-6 and TRBJ2-7; TRBD1 matches at 9 bases. This CDR3 is 13 amino acids long. Germline lookup yields CDR1 SGHDT and CDR2 YYEEEE. Germline trimming cut 4 bases from V and 5 bases from J; bases unmatched to any gene: 4. The CDR3 region is CASSADRGHEQYF. In DNA form, the CDR3 reads TGTGCCAGCAGCGCGGACAGGGGCCACGAGCAGTACTTC.

Written as DNA, the CDR3 is TGTGCCAGCTCACAACTCGACAGGGAGGTGGGAAACATTCAGTACTTC. This sequence encodes CASSQLDREVGNIQYF. The chain is built from TRBV18 and TRBJ2-4; tentatively, D is TRBD1 (7 bases). CDR1 is KGHSH, CDR2 LQKENI, per germline. The ends were cut back, 4 bases at V and 6 bases at J, with 19 bases in the middle. The CDR3 is 16 residues long.

Here the CDR3 reads CSARAPGGLGANVLTF. CDR3 sequence (DNA): TGCAGTGCTAGAGCACCGGGGGGCCTTGGGGCCAACGTCCTGACTTTC. This chain uses TRBV20-1 with TRBJ2-6; the D gene is possibly TRBD2 (7 bases). V lost 1 base and J lost 3, with 13 bases in between. CDR3 size: 16 residues. Germline V gene lookup returns CDR1 DFQATT and CDR2 SNEGSKA (reference sequence).